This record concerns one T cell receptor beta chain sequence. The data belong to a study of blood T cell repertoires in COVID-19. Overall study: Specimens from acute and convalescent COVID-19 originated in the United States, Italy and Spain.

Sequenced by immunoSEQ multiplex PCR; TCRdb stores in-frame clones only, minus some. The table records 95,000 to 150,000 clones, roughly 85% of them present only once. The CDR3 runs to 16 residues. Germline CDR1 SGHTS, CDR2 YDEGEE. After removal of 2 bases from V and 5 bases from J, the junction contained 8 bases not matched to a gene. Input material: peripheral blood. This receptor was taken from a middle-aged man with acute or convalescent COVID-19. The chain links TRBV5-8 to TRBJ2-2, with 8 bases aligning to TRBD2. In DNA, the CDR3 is TGTGCCAGCAGCTTTGCGAGGGGCGGGAGGACCGGGGAGCTGTTTTTT. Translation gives CASSFARGGRTGELFF.